Below, 14 T cell receptor beta chains from the same sample are listed, as sequenced in a study of neurological immune-mediated disorders. TCRdb itself ran the 5' RACE reads through MiXCR, one entry per CDR3 protein. The sample consists of 65,000 to 90,000 distinct CDR3 sequences, around a tenth of them appearing once. The material sequenced was PBMCs. These receptors came from a man aged 35-49 years in good health.

This clonotype was recorded at least ten times. V usage is TRBV5-1 and J usage is TRBJ2-2, with 8 bases identical to TRBD1. V lost 7 bases and J lost 3; bases outside the gene matches: 5. The CDR3 consists of 14 residues. Germline V lookup: CDR1 SGHRS, CDR2 YFSETQ. CDR3 sequence: CASQTGAYTGELFF. Here the CDR3 DNA reads TGCGCCAGCCAGACAGGGGCGTACACCGGGGAGCTGTTTTTT.

This clonotype was counted ten times or more. The V and J genes are TRBV5-1 and TRBJ1-1, with D uncertain. CDR3 length: 13 residues. In germline, CDR1 is SGHRS, CDR2 YFSETQ. V lost 3 bases and J 1 base, leaving 7 bases between the germline ends. The CDR3 is CASSSTANTEAFF. CDR3 nucleotides: TGCGCCAGCAGCTCCACAGCGAACACTGAAGCTTTCTTT. The full variable domain, with the rest looked up from reference TRBV5-1 and TRBJ1-1, is KAGVTQTPRYLIKTRGQQVTLSCSPISGHRSVSWYQQTPGQGLQFLFEYFSETQRNKGNFPGRFSGRQFSNSRSEMNVSTLELGDSALYLCASSSTANTEAFFGQGTRLTVV.

V gene TRBV29-1 combines with J gene TRBJ2-1; D is undetermined. V was cut by 8 bases and J by 5 bases, with 10 bases left in between. Germline V gene sequence: CDR1 SQVTM, CDR2 ANQGSEA. There are 11 residues in the CDR3. In nucleotides, the CDR3 is TGCAGCACCCGGCCAGACAATGAGCAGTTCTTC. Amino acids: CSTRPDNEQFF.

The rearrangement links TRBV6-5 to TRBJ1-1; possibly TRBD1 for D (6 bases). The CDR3 is made up of 13 amino acids. The ends were cut back, 3 bases at V and 8 bases at J, with 13 bases in the middle. Germline V gene sequence: CDR1 MNHEY, CDR2 SVGAGI. CDR3 coding DNA: TGTGCCAGCAGTTATGGGGGGGCCTCAGAAGCTTTCTTT. The encoded protein is CASSYGGASEAFF.

This clonotype was detected many times. V usage is TRBV24-1 and J usage is TRBJ2-5; D may be TRBD2 (5 bases). V was shortened by 1 base and J by 1 base, with 15 bases between the two germline ends. CDR1 KGHDR and CDR2 SFDVKD come from the germline V gene. This CDR3 spans 17 amino acids. CDR3 nucleotides: TGTGCCACCAGTGATTTTGGAGGTACCGGTTTCCAAGAGACCCAGTACTTC. Translation gives CATSDFGGTGFQETQYF.

This clonotype was seen repeatedly, ten times or more. This chain links TRBV4-2 with TRBJ2-1; 10 nucleotides match TRBD2. CDR1 LGHNA and CDR2 YNFKEQ come from the germline V gene. The length of the CDR3 is 19 residues. V was clipped by 0 bases and J by 0 bases; unmatched bases: 8. The CDR3 DNA reads TGTGCCAGCAGCCAAGATTTCGGGACTAGCGCCTACTCCTACAATGAGCAGTTCTTC. Its protein is CASSQDFGTSAYSYNEQFF.

This clonotype is deemed medium-sized. This chain uses TRBV6-5 with TRBJ2-1, with D perhaps given as TRBD1 or TRBD2 (5 bases each). The germline CDR1 and CDR2 sequences are MNHEY and SVGAGI. V lost 6 bases, J lost 9 bases, and 9 bases lay in between. CDR3 length equals 11 residues. The CDR3 bases are TGTGCCAGCAGGGATGGGGGTGAGCAGTTCTTC. Its protein is CASRDGGEQFF.

This clonotype has at least ten counts. J is TRBJ1-1 and V is TRBV5-1; no clear D gene. Germline V lookup: CDR1 SGHRS, CDR2 YFSETQ. V dropped 1 base and J dropped 4 bases, with 11 bases sitting between them. This CDR3 contains 14 residues. The CDR3 spells CASSLNSQLTEAFF. CDR3 coding DNA: TGCGCCAGCAGCTTGAATTCACAGCTCACTGAAGCTTTCTTT.

At least ten counts were recorded for this clonotype. The V and J genes are TRBV9 and TRBJ2-5, with D possibly being TRBD1 or TRBD2 (6 bases each). The V gene lost 0 bases and the J gene lost 2 bases, with 14 bases spanning the gap. Germline V lookup: CDR1 SGDLS, CDR2 YYNGEE. This CDR3 is 16 amino acids long. The CDR3 DNA reads as TGTGCCAGCAGCGTAGGAGGGGGACTCATTCAAGAGACCCAGTACTTC. Its translation: CASSVGGGLIQETQYF.

Many counts were recorded for this clonotype. The V gene is TRBV20-1, the J gene TRBJ2-7, with a possible D match to TRBD2 (6 bases). The V end was cut by 6 bases, the J end by 3 bases, with 15 bases between. Germline CDR1 is DFQATT and CDR2 is SNEGSKA (reference sequence). This CDR3 contains 13 residues. The CDR3 loop is CSAKGGSDYEQYF. DNA of the CDR3: TGCAGTGCAAAGGGAGGTTCAGACTACGAGCAGTACTTC.

In this sample, this clonotype turned up many times. This sequence joins TRBV27 and TRBJ1-5, with 8 bases that match TRBD1. Germline loops: CDR1 MNHEY, CDR2 SMNVEV (reference sequence). V trimming: 2 bases; J trimming: 6 bases; junction bases outside the gene matches: 3. The CDR3 is 14 amino acids. CDR3 nucleotide sequence: TGTGCCAGCAGTTTACAGGGGGCAGGTCAGCCCCAGCATTTT. Translated: CASSLQGAGQPQHF.

This clonotype was seen many times. The V gene is TRBV29-1, the J gene TRBJ2-1; 7 bases map to TRBD2. Germline loops: CDR1 SQVTM, CDR2 ANQGSEA. J lost 0 bases, V lost 0 bases, and 2 bases had no gene match. The CDR3 runs to 15 residues. DNA for the CDR3: TGCAGCGTTGAAGATTGGGGGGGCTCCTACAATGAGCAGTTCTTC. It yields the protein CSVEDWGGSYNEQFF.

This clonotype has a count of ten or more. This chain links TRBV7-2 with TRBJ2-1, with 8 nucleotides matching TRBD1. With V trimmed by 5 bases and J by 4 bases, 7 bases remained unmatched. Per germline, CDR1 SGHTA and CDR2 FQGNSA. The CDR3 consists of 15 residues. The CDR3: CASSVDRGRYNEQFF. The CDR3 nucleotides read TGTGCCAGCAGCGTTGACAGGGGCCGATACAATGAGCAGTTCTTC.

This clonotype was counted at least ten times. V gene TRBV5-5 combines with J gene TRBJ2-5; D might be TRBD2 (7 bases). The V gene's germline CDR1 is SGHKS and CDR2 YYEKEE (reference sequence). CDR3 length: 14 amino acids. V gave up 5 bases and J gave up 4 bases, with 15 bases separating them. The CDR3 here is CASSLGGPVETQYF. CDR3 DNA: TGTGCCAGCAGTCTCGGGGGGCCGGTAGAGACCCAGTACTTC.